Presented here are 2 T cell receptor beta chains from one specimen sequenced in a study of T-cell reconstitution after alpha-beta-depleted transplantation in children listed by TCRdb under 2016. The library relied on PCR. TCRdb shows the sequencer as Illumina HiSeq 2500. To normalize quantification of the TCRbeta repertoire, the TCR libraries were built with molecular barcoding that relied on unique molecular identifiers. Starting from the raw public reads, TCRdb applied fastp trimming at Q25, assembled clones with MiXCR and retained in-frame beta chains. Entries are consolidated by CDR3 protein sequence, retaining the most common genes and DNA. Across this sample there are 450,000 to 550,000 distinct CDR3 sequences, with 11% seen only once. Roughly 15% of the sample belongs to the ten largest clones. Reading the label with the study, this specimen's treatment or condition is: allogeneic hematopoietic cell transplantation with graft depleted of TCRalphabeta T cells and CD19 B cells.

Specimen: PBMCs, mostly from graft donor cells, collected 180 days after TCRalphabeta/CD19-depleted stem cell transplant. Receptors originate from a female patient between 2 and 15 years old who had a stem cell transplant for aplastic anemia, so the T cells may come from the graft donor.

This clonotype was counted a few times. Written as DNA, the CDR3 is TGTGCCAGCAGCCAAGCCTATTCAGTGAGGGCGGATGGCTACACCTTC. Its translation: CASSQAYSVRADGYTF. V gene TRBV3-1 combines with J gene TRBJ1-2; D is unresolved. The CDR3 runs 16 residues. The V and J ends lost 1 base and 6 bases respectively, with 18 bases between them. The germline gives CDR1 LGHDT, CDR2 YNNKEL (reference sequence).

Only a few counts were recorded for this clonotype. The chain links TRBV29-1 to TRBJ2-1; D possibly corresponds to TRBD2 (5 bases). The CDR3 totals 12 residues. V gave up 8 bases and J gave up 4 bases, with 12 bases separating them. The germline V gene encodes CDR1 SQVTM and CDR2 ANQGSEA. The CDR3 bases are TGCAGCTCAAACTCGGGGTACAATGAGCAGTTCTTC. Amino acid sequence: CSSNSGYNEQFF.